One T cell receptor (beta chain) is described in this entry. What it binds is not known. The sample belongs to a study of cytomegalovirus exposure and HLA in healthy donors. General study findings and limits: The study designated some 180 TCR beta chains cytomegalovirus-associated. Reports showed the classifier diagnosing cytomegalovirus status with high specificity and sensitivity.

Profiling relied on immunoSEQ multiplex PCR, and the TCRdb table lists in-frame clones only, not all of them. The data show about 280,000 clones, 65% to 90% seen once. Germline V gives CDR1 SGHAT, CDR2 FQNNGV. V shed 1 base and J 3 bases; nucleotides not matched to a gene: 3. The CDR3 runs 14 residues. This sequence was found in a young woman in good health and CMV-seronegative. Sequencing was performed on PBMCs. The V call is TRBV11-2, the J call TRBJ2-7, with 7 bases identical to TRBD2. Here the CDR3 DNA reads TGTGCCAGCAGCTTAGGGGGGGGTAACTACGAGCAGTACTTC. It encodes CASSLGGGNYEQYF.